Listed below are T cell receptor beta chains from one sample, sequenced in a study of CD8+ T cells in alopecia areata. Clones were read by immunoSEQ multiplex PCR, and TCRdb kept only the in-frame ones, dropping some. Here the sample spans approximately 200,000 clones, approximately 45% being singletons. The sequenced sample was CD4+ T cells sorted from blood, obtained at roughly week 38, from a patient treated with tofacitinib. Receptor source: a human donor with alopecia areata. The CDR3 runs from the conserved cysteine through the conserved F or W. D genes are given only for firm matches. Expanded clones are given a class, and other clones once, few, many or no size at all.

D: TRBD1; size: once; V: TRBV13; J: TRBJ2-1; DNA: TGTGCCAGCAGCCTTGTGGGACAGGGGAATGAGCAGTTCTTC; CDR3: CASSLVGQGNEQFF
D: NA; size: NA; V: TRBV18; J: TRBJ2-7; DNA: TGTGCCAGCTCACCACCGGGACGGGAGAGGGTCGAGCAGTACTTC; CDR3: CASSPPGRERVEQYF
D: TRBD1; size: few; V: TRBV5-8; J: TRBJ2-3; DNA: TGTGCCAGCAGCTACAACAGGGGAACAGATACGCAGTATTTT; CDR3: CASSYNRGTDTQYF
D: NA; size: NA; V: TRBV27; J: TRBJ1-5; DNA: TGTGCCAGCAGTTTAGAGGGTGTCGGCAATCAGCCCCAGCATTTT; CDR3: CASSLEGVGNQPQHF
D: NA; size: NA; V: TRBV4-2; J: TRBJ2-4; DNA: TGTGCCAGCAGCTCGGGAAGACAGCAGGGGTATGAAAACATTCAGTACTTC; CDR3: CASSSGRQQGYENIQYF
D: NA; size: few; V: TRBV5-8; J: TRBJ2-5; DNA: TGTGCCAGCAGCTTGGCCGGGGTCGCAAGAGGGGAGACCCAGTACTTC; CDR3: CASSLAGVARGETQYF
D: NA; size: NA; V: TRBV5-6; J: TRBJ2-7; DNA: TGTGCCAGCAGCTTGTTATCGTCGTTAGGATCCTCCTACGAGCAGTACTTC; CDR3: CASSLLSSLGSSYEQYF
D: TRBD1; size: NA; V: TRBV6-5; J: TRBJ1-5; DNA: TGTGCCAGCAGGCACACAGGGGACGGCAATCAGCCCCAGCATTTT; CDR3: CASRHTGDGNQPQHF
D: NA; size: once; V: TRBV11-2; J: TRBJ2-5; DNA: TGTGCCAGCAGCTTGATAGTCGAGTGGGAGACCCAGTACTTC; CDR3: CASSLIVEWETQYF
D: NA; size: NA; V: TRBV7-9; J: TRBJ2-5; DNA: TGTGCCAGCAGCTTAGAGCAGGGGACCCAGTACTTC; CDR3: CASSLEQGTQYF
D: NA; size: few; V: TRBV2; J: TRBJ2-5; DNA: TGTGCCAGCGCCCGGGCGGGGACCCAGTACTTC; CDR3: CASARAGTQYF
D: TRBD2; size: NA; V: TRBV5-1; J: TRBJ2-2; DNA: TGCGCCAGCAGCTGGCTAGCGGGTAACACCGGGGAGCTGTTTTTT; CDR3: CASSWLAGNTGELFF
D: NA; size: NA; V: TRBV27; J: TRBJ2-1; DNA: TGTGCCAGCAACGAAGGGGTAGGGGCTCACAATGAGCAGTTCTTC; CDR3: CASNEGVGAHNEQFF
D: TRBD1; size: NA; V: TRBV29-1; J: TRBJ1-1; DNA: TGCAGCGTGGCCGGGACAGGGGGCAACACTGAAGCTTTCTTT; CDR3: CSVAGTGGNTEAFF
D: TRBD1; size: NA; V: TRBV29-1; J: TRBJ1-2; DNA: TGCAGCGTTGACCTTAAGGGACAGGGGCTCGTAAGCTATGGCTACACCTTC; CDR3: CSVDLKGQGLVSYGYTF
D: TRBD1; size: NA; V: TRBV7-6; J: TRBJ2-1; DNA: TGTGCCAGCAGCGCACCGGGACAGGGAAATTGGGTTGAGCAGTTCTTC; CDR3: CASSAPGQGNWVEQFF
D: TRBD2; size: NA; V: TRBV30; J: TRBJ2-1; DNA: TGTGCCTGGAGTCATAGCGGGGGGCCCTACAATGAGCAGTTCTTC; CDR3: CAWSHSGGPYNEQFF